This T cell receptor (beta chain) emerged from a study of resident and recirculating memory T cells in vitiligo. Notes on the study in general: No unique dominant TCR clone was found in vitiligo lesions.

Comment on this clone: Its antigen is still unknown.

The V end was cut by 4 bases, the J end by 7 bases, with 11 bases between. The CDR3 is 13 amino acids. Germline V gene sequence: CDR1 LGHNA, CDR2 YSLEER. Generated by immunoSEQ multiplex PCR, the TCRdb table keeps only in-frame clones and is missing some. The sample lists fewer than 80,000 clones, roughly 92% occurring once. The V gene is TRBV4-3, the J gene TRBJ1-5; D perhaps matches TRBD1 (5 bases). The sequencing input was blood. This receptor was obtained from a male donor with vitiligo. The CDR3 loop reads CASSPTGGQPQHF. The CDR3 nucleotides are TGCGCCAGCAGCCCGACGGGGGGACAGCCCCAGCATTTT.